The clone carrying this T cell receptor beta chain appeared a single time. Its target is not known. These data belong to a study of T cell repertoires in cytomegalovirus infection. One entry per CDR3 protein results from TCRdb running MiXCR on the reads. The table has about 110,000 distinct CDR3 sequences, roughly 41% seen once. The CDR3 is 13 amino acids. The V end was cut by 6 bases, the J end by 0 bases, with 9 bases between. Germline V gene data show CDR1 as SQVTM and CDR2 as ANQGSEA. The gene calls are TRBV29-1 and TRBJ1-3; D unresolved. The sequences come from CD8+ T cells from cultured PBMCs, collected from culture after CMV antigen stimulation. The source of this sequence is a human donor in good health (CMV status not recorded). Some clones in this sample may be carry-over from other donors' samples. The CDR3 DNA reads TGCAGCGTCTTGTGGGGCTCTGGAAACACCATATATTTT. Translation gives CSVLWGSGNTIYF.